The 10 T cell receptor beta chains presented below share a single source sample, sequenced in a study of T cells after yellow fever vaccination. TCRdb used MiXCR to reprocess the 5' RACE reads, holding one entry per CDR3 protein. The data contain some 560,000 distinct CDR3 sequences, roughly a sixth of them singletons. Sequences were derived from PBMCs, sampled less than 6 days after the first yellow fever vaccination. The receptors originated from a man in his late teens or twenties who received the YFV17D yellow fever vaccine.

The gene calls are TRBV20-1 and TRBJ2-7, with D possibly called TRBD1 or TRBD2 (5 bases each). V lost 3 bases and J 1 base, leaving 13 bases between the germline ends. The CDR3 is 14 residues long. CDR1 is DFQATT and CDR2 is SNEGSKA in the germline V gene (reference sequence). For the CDR3, the DNA is TGCAGTGCTAGGGGCCGGGACGGATCCTACGAGCAGTACGTC. Residues: CSARGRDGSYEQYV.

The chain joins TRBV4-1 to TRBJ2-3; TRBD1 is a possible D gene (6 bases). Trimming stripped 0 bases from V and 2 bases from J, with 12 bases between. The CDR3 has 16 residues. CDR1 and CDR2 (germline): MGHRA, YSYEKL. CDR3: CASSQDQGRITDTQYF. CDR3 bases: TGCGCCAGCAGCCAAGATCAGGGGCGGATCACAGATACGCAGTATTTT.

This clonotype was seen only a few times. V and J are TRBV10-3 and TRBJ1-3; perhaps TRBD1 as D (5 bases). The ends were cut back, 10 bases at V and 0 bases at J, with 10 bases in the middle. The CDR3 loop spans 13 amino acids. CDR1 is ENHRY, CDR2 SYGVKD, per germline. DNA of the CDR3: TGTGCCACCATCAGGGACTCTGGAAACACCATATATTTT. Residues: CATIRDSGNTIYF.

V and J are TRBV7-3 and TRBJ2-1; D could derive from TRBD1 or TRBD2 (7 bases each). The CDR3 is made up of 15 amino acids. V was pared by 1 base and J by 9 bases, with 16 bases between. In germline, CDR1 is SGHTA, CDR2 FQGTGA. The CDR3 loop reads CASSLNGLGDSEQFF. CDR3 nucleotides: TGTGCCAGCAGCTTAAATGGACTAGGGGACAGTGAGCAGTTCTTC.

The V call is TRBV5-1, the J call TRBJ2-6; tentative D call: TRBD1 (5 bases). The CDR3 totals 17 residues. The germline V gene has CDR1 SGHRS and CDR2 YFSETQ. Trimming stripped 0 bases from V and 0 bases from J, with 10 bases between. The CDR3 nucleotides are TGCGCCAGCAGCTTGGGACAGCAAACCTCTGGGGCCAACGTCCTGACTTTC. It codes for CASSLGQQTSGANVLTF.

V usage is TRBV7-3 and J usage is TRBJ2-3, with D perhaps being TRBD1 or TRBD2 (5 bases each). Germline CDR1 SGHTA, CDR2 FQGTGA. V lost 4 bases, J lost 0 bases, and 14 bases lay in between. The CDR3 extends over 16 amino acids. This CDR3 is CASSSSGTLSTDTQYF. The CDR3 DNA follows: TGTGCCAGCAGCTCCTCGGGGACCCTTAGCACAGATACGCAGTATTTT.

Many counts were recorded for this clonotype. J is TRBJ2-5 and V is TRBV12-3 or TRBV12-4; 12 bases line up with TRBD2. The CDR3 totals 15 residues. Trimming at V came to 4 bases and at J to 2 bases, leaving 2 bases not matched to a gene. The CDR3 is CASSSTSGGQETQYF. CDR3 sequence (DNA): TGTGCCAGCAGTTCGACTAGCGGGGGACAAGAGACCCAGTACTTC.

The chain carries TRBV15 and TRBJ1-5; no reliable D call. The CDR3 has 14 amino acids. Germline CDR1 LNHNV, CDR2 YYDKDF (reference sequence). V lost 2 bases, J lost 6 bases, and 11 bases lay in between. The CDR3 nucleotides read TGTGCCACCAGCAGAAGAGGGTTAACTCAGCCCCAGCATTTT. As protein: CATSRRGLTQPQHF.

This chain connects TRBV9 to TRBJ2-5; D is unclear. V lost 0 bases and J lost 1, with 4 bases in between. The CDR3 is 13 residues long. Germline CDR1 reads SGDLS; CDR2 reads YYNGEE. The CDR3 DNA reads as TGTGCCAGCAGCGTAGCGACCCAAGAGACCCAGTACTTC. Translated, it gives CASSVATQETQYF.

This clonotype was seen a few times. For the CDR3, the DNA is TGTGCCAGCAGCCTTAGGGGGGGGGGCATGAATACGCAGTATTTT. Protein: CASSLRGGGMNTQYF. The chain combines TRBV7-6 with TRBJ2-3; D might be TRBD2 (7 bases). Trimming took 5 bases from V and 7 from J, leaving 19 bases between them. The CDR3 totals 15 residues. Germline CDR1 is SGHVS and CDR2 is FNYEAQ.